Listed below are T cell receptor beta chains from one sample, sequenced in a study of CD8 T cells in ankylosing spondylitis. MiXCR, run by TCRdb on the 5' RACE reads, gives a single entry per CDR3 protein. The top ten clones hold roughly 0.51% of a sample with 750,000 to 850,000 distinct CDR3 sequences, roughly 10% of them seen once. The sample taken for sequencing was blood, either unsorted or a sorted T cell fraction (not recorded which). These receptors were obtained from a male donor with ankylosing spondylitis. The CDR3 runs from the conserved cysteine through the conserved F or W. A D gene is named only where the DNA matches it firmly. The size entry is marked missing in some rows and otherwise reads once, few, many or a size class.

>.|TRBV27|TRBJ1-1|few
CASASRGAVTEAFF
TGTGCCAGCGCCTCGCGGGGAGCGGTGACTGAAGCTTTCTTT
>TRBD1|TRBV20-1|TRBJ2-3|.
CSAPSGQGFDTQYF
TGCAGTGCTCCCTCGGGACAGGGGTTCGATACGCAGTATTTT
>.|TRBV7-2|TRBJ2-1|many
CASSLMGSRLSYNEQFF
TGTGCCAGCAGCTTAATGGGGAGTCGGCTTTCCTACAATGAGCAGTTCTTC
>.|TRBV18|TRBJ2-7|.
CARRIAVPSSYEQYF
TGTGCCAGGCGGATAGCGGTCCCAAGCTCCTACGAGCAGTACTTC
>TRBD1|TRBV19|TRBJ1-6|.
CASSMSEGTGRRKPLHF
TGTGCCAGTAGTATGTCTGAGGGGACAGGGCGACGAAAGCCCCTCCACTTT
>.|TRBV24-1|TRBJ2-2|.
CATSGRMGTGELFF
TGTGCCACCAGTGGGCGGATGGGCACCGGGGAGCTGTTTTTT
>.|TRBV7-6|TRBJ1-4|.
CASSLAWTPPTNEKLFF
TGTGCCAGCAGCTTAGCCTGGACACCTCCAACTAATGAAAAACTGTTTTTT
>.|TRBV5-1|TRBJ1-6|many
CASSLVGGYNSPLHF
TGCGCCAGCAGCTTGGTGGGGGGCTATAATTCACCCCTCCACTTT
>TRBD1|TRBV24-1|TRBJ2-3|few
CATSGGQGDVDTQYF
TGTGCCACCAGTGGGGGACAGGGAGACGTAGATACGCAGTATTTT
>.|TRBV18|TRBJ2-1|few
CASSPPWGLTYNEQFF
TGTGCCAGCTCACCACCTTGGGGGCTAACCTACAATGAGCAGTTCTTC
>.|TRBV29-1|TRBJ2-4|.
CSVVRRLLAKNIQYF
TGCAGCGTTGTTCGTCGGTTGCTAGCCAAAAACATTCAGTACTTC
>.|TRBV29-1|TRBJ2-1|.
CSPGGTSNNEQFF
TGCAGCCCCGGGGGTACTAGCAACAATGAGCAGTTCTTC
>.|TRBV7-2|TRBJ2-4|few
CASSLFGGEAKNIQYF
TGTGCCAGCAGCTTGTTCGGTGGGGAAGCCAAAAACATTCAGTACTTC
>TRBD2|TRBV25-1|TRBJ2-1|.
CASRPTSGRGNEQFF
TGTGCCAGCAGACCAACTAGCGGGAGAGGGAATGAGCAGTTCTTC
>.|TRBV20-1|TRBJ2-1|few
CSARWNEQFF
TGCAGTGCTCGTTGGAATGAGCAGTTCTTC
>.|TRBV10-2|TRBJ1-1|many
CASYSRSGLNTEAFF
TGCGCCAGCTATAGTAGGTCGGGGCTGAACACTGAAGCTTTCTTT
>.|TRBV15|TRBJ1-2|few
CATSRDLGLRTANYGYTF
TGTGCCACCAGCAGAGATTTGGGACTACGGACAGCTAACTATGGCTACACCTTC
>TRBD1|TRBV5-5|TRBJ1-1|few
CASSQLRTGVNTEAFF
TGTGCCAGCAGCCAGCTAAGGACAGGGGTGAACACTGAAGCTTTCTTT
>.|TRBV9|TRBJ2-1|few
CASSPDWVNEQFF
TGTGCCAGCAGTCCGGACTGGGTGAATGAGCAGTTCTTC
>.|TRBV10-3|TRBJ1-2|many
CATSRTGPGYTF
TGTGCCACCTCCCGGACGGGGCCTGGCTACACCTTC
>TRBD2|TRBV4-3|TRBJ2-3|many
CASSQVPREGDTQYF
TGCGCCAGCAGCCAAGTTCCCCGGGAGGGAGATACGCAGTATTTT
>.|TRBV6-5|TRBJ1-2|few
CASSSRISNYGYTF
TGTGCCAGCAGTTCCCGGATTTCTAACTATGGCTACACCTTC
>.|TRBV5-1|TRBJ2-3|many
CASSLGASTDTQYF
TGTGCCAGCAGCTTAGGAGCTAGCACAGATACGCAGTATTTT
>TRBD1|TRBV28|TRBJ2-7|.
CASSFAYMTGGDEQYF
TGTGCCAGCAGTTTCGCATATATGACAGGGGGGGACGAGCAGTACTTC
>TRBD1|TRBV7-6|TRBJ2-1|few
CASSTRTGVSYNEQFF
TGTGCCAGCAGCACCAGGACAGGGGTATCCTACAATGAGCAGTTCTTC
>TRBD2|TRBV18|TRBJ2-1|.
CASSLTALAGGVDEQFF
TGTGCCAGCTCACTGACAGCGCTAGCGGGGGGCGTAGATGAGCAGTTCTTC
>TRBD1|TRBV25-1|TRBJ1-3|many
CASSAQGARNTIYF
TGTGCCAGCAGTGCACAGGGGGCAAGAAACACCATATATTTT
>.|TRBV20-1|TRBJ1-2|.
CSAMGVNGYTF
TGCAGTGCTATGGGCGTGAATGGCTACACCTTC
>TRBD1|TRBV20-1|TRBJ1-2|few
CSARQGAMDGYTF
TGCAGTGCTAGACAGGGGGCTATGGATGGCTACACCTTC
>TRBD1|TRBV12-3/TRBV12-4|TRBJ1-2|many
CASTQGNYGYTF
TGTGCCAGCACACAGGGGAACTATGGCTACACCTTC
>TRBD1|TRBV5-5|TRBJ1-4|many
CASSLRTGNEKLFF
TGTGCCAGCAGCTTGAGGACAGGGAATGAAAAACTGTTTTTT
>TRBD2|TRBV7-2|TRBJ2-5|few
CASSLVGTSGASGAQYF
TGTGCCAGCAGCTTAGTTGGGACTAGCGGAGCATCAGGGGCCCAGTACTTC
>.|TRBV10-3|TRBJ2-1|few
CAISVRRADSYNEQFF
TGTGCCATCAGTGTCAGACGGGCCGACTCCTACAATGAGCAGTTCTTC
>TRBD2|TRBV20-1|TRBJ2-2|many
CSAPRAGGTGELFF
TGCAGTGCTCCTAGAGCGGGGGGGACCGGGGAGCTGTTTTTT
>TRBD1|TRBV29-1|TRBJ1-1|.
CSALDRSLTEAFF
TGCAGCGCTCTGGACAGGTCGCTGACTGAAGCTTTCTTT
>.|TRBV12-3/TRBV12-4|TRBJ2-4|.
CASSLNRAHDIQYF
TGTGCTAGCAGTTTGAACAGGGCCCACGACATTCAGTACTTC
>.|TRBV5-1|TRBJ2-1|few
CASSFLGPTEGFDEQFF
TGCGCCAGCAGCTTTTTGGGACCCACTGAGGGTTTCGATGAGCAGTTCTTC
>.|TRBV4-3|TRBJ1-6|.
CASSQDRGSANSPLHF
TGCGCCAGCAGCCAAGATCGGGGTTCGGCTAATTCACCCCTCCACTTT
>.|TRBV20-1|TRBJ2-7|few
CSSSSGLSSYEQYF
TGCAGCTCGAGCTCGGGACTCAGCTCCTACGAGCAGTACTTC
>.|TRBV27|TRBJ1-5|.
CASRRPGPGQPQHF
TGTGCCAGCAGAAGGCCGGGGCCGGGGCAGCCCCAGCATTTT
>TRBD1|TRBV4-2|TRBJ2-3|.
CASSPVDRQGDTQYF
TGTGCCAGCAGCCCCGTGGACAGGCAAGGGGATACGCAGTATTTT
>TRBD1|TRBV28|TRBJ1-2|few
CASRDRGGPHGYTF
TGTGCCAGCAGGGACAGGGGAGGTCCTCATGGCTACACCTTC
>TRBD2|TRBV6-2/TRBV6-3|TRBJ2-1|.
CASSYGGTSSLKDEQFF
TGTGCCAGCAGTTACGGCGGGACTAGCAGCCTTAAGGATGAGCAGTTCTTC
>TRBD1|TRBV5-6|TRBJ2-1|few
CASSLGTGVWDEQFF
TGTGCCAGCAGCTTAGGGACAGGGGTATGGGATGAGCAGTTCTTC
>.|TRBV27|TRBJ1-5|.
CASGPLILPQHF
TGTGCCAGCGGGCCACTTATTCTGCCCCAGCATTTT
>TRBD1|TRBV20-1|TRBJ2-7|.
CSAAGTGGHEQYF
TGCAGTGCTGCTGGGACAGGGGGCCATGAGCAGTACTTC
>TRBD1|TRBV5-6|TRBJ2-5|.
CASIWTGRQETQYF
TGTGCCAGCATCTGGACAGGGAGGCAAGAGACCCAGTACTTC
>.|TRBV20-1|TRBJ1-6|few
CSASRNSPLHF
TGCAGTGCTAGCAGGAATTCACCCCTCCACTTT
>.|TRBV16|TRBJ2-2|few
CASSPTPDSTNTGELFF
TGTGCCAGCAGCCCTACCCCGGACAGCACGAACACCGGGGAGCTGTTTTTT
>TRBD2|TRBV20-1|TRBJ2-7|many
CSAGLAGGSYEQYF
TGCAGTGCTGGCCTAGCGGGAGGGTCCTACGAGCAGTACTTC
>.|TRBV29-1|TRBJ2-5|few
CSVEDRGRGVQETQYF
TGCAGCGTTGAAGATCGGGGCAGGGGGGTTCAAGAGACCCAGTACTTC
>.|TRBV20-1|TRBJ2-2|.
CSARDTGPGELFF
TGCAGTGCTAGAGATACGGGGCCCGGGGAGCTGTTTTTT
>.|TRBV24-1|TRBJ1-3|.
CATSDARGPGNTIYF
TGTGCCACCAGTGATGCCCGAGGACCTGGAAACACCATATATTTT
>.|TRBV4-3|TRBJ1-1|few
CASSQDYKGTEAFF
TGCGCCAGCAGCCAAGATTACAAGGGAACTGAAGCTTTCTTT
>.|TRBV12-3/TRBV12-4|TRBJ2-1|.
CASSLGEVNEQFF
TGTGCCAGCAGTTTAGGGGAAGTCAATGAGCAGTTCTTC
>TRBD1|TRBV5-6|TRBJ2-3|many
CASSLRDRMTDTQYF
TGTGCCAGCAGCCTCCGGGACAGGATGACAGATACGCAGTATTTT
>.|TRBV20-1|TRBJ2-1|.
CSASLARVYNEQFF
TGCAGTGCTAGCCTAGCGAGAGTCTACAATGAGCAGTTCTTC
>TRBD1|TRBV5-1|TRBJ2-5|few
CASSQQTGDRETQYF
TGCGCCAGCAGCCAACAGACAGGGGACAGGGAGACCCAGTACTTC
>.|TRBV18|TRBJ2-5|few
CASSHRDLRTQYF
TGTGCCAGCTCACACAGGGACTTGAGGACCCAGTACTTC